Each of the 7 T cell receptor beta chains below was sequenced from the same sample in a study of somatic mutations in cytotoxic T cells in rheumatoid arthritis. Method: immunoSEQ multiplex PCR; TCRdb's copy keeps in-frame clones and lacks some. Of around 20,000 clones in the sample, about 65% were seen once. Sequenced input: CD8+ T cells sorted from blood. These TCRs come from an adult with rheumatoid arthritis.

V usage is TRBV27 and J usage is TRBJ2-7; the D is unclear. The CDR3 consists of 14 residues. V gave up 4 bases and J gave up 1 base, with 11 bases separating them. Germline assignment: CDR1 MNHEY and CDR2 SMNVEV (reference sequence). The CDR3 loop reads CASSWADASYEQYF. The CDR3 DNA follows: TGTGCCAGCAGTTGGGCGGACGCATCCTACGAGCAGTACTTC.

This chain connects TRBV7-2 to TRBJ1-5; D possibly corresponds to TRBD1 (5 bases). The V gene lost 5 bases and the J gene lost 0 bases, with 20 bases spanning the gap. CDR1 and CDR2 (germline): SGHTA, FQGNSA. This CDR3 spans 18 amino acids. In nucleotides, the CDR3 is TGTGCCAGCAGCCCAAATCCGGGGGATTATATTAGCAATCAGCCCCAGCATTTT. It yields the protein CASSPNPGDYISNQPQHF.

The gene calls are TRBV5-1 and TRBJ2-2; possibly TRBD1 for D (6 bases). This CDR3 is 16 amino acids long. Germline CDR1 SGHRS, CDR2 YFSETQ. Trimming pared 4 bases from V and 5 bases from J, leaving 18 bases between. The DNA for the CDR3 is TGCGCCAGCAGCGCCTCACCGGGACATCGAACCGGGGAGCTGTTTTTT. Translated, it gives CASSASPGHRTGELFF.

J is TRBJ1-3 and V is TRBV19; TRBD1 matches 7 bases. CDR3 length: 15 amino acids. V was clipped by 9 bases and J by 2 bases; unmatched bases: 10. The germline V gene encodes CDR1 LNHDA and CDR2 SQIVND (reference sequence). CDR3 protein: CARITPTGTGNTIYF. DNA of the CDR3: TGTGCCAGAATTACCCCGACAGGGACTGGAAACACCATATATTTT.

The chain combines TRBV15 with TRBJ2-2; D is possibly TRBD1 (7 bases). V was pared by 9 bases and J by 8 bases, with 16 bases between. In germline, CDR1 is LNHNV, CDR2 YYDKDF (reference sequence). This CDR3 is built from 13 residues. DNA for the CDR3: TGTGCCACTAAGGAGGGGGCGTTGGGGGAGCTGTTTTTT. This encodes CATKEGALGELFF.

The rearrangement uses TRBV6-5 and TRBJ2-5; D gene unclear. Per germline, CDR1 MNHEY and CDR2 SVGAGI. V lost 10 bases to trimming and J lost 0 bases, with 12 bases between them. This CDR3 spans 13 amino acids. The CDR3 nucleotides read TGTGCCACCGGGTACAGCCACCAAGAGACCCAGTACTTC. Amino acid sequence: CATGYSHQETQYF.

The CDR3, as DNA: TGTGCCACCAGCTCCGGACAGGGAAGAAATCAGCCCCAGCATTTT. Amino acid sequence: CATSSGQGRNQPQHF. The V call is TRBV15, the J call TRBJ1-5; 8 bases are shared with TRBD1. There are 15 residues in the CDR3. V trimming: 5 bases; J trimming: 4 bases; junction bases outside the gene matches: 7. Germline V gene lookup returns CDR1 LNHNV and CDR2 YYDKDF (reference sequence).